Sequencing of this T cell receptor beta chain was carried out in a study of CD8 T cells in ankylosing spondylitis. The study, taken as a whole, reports: Both synovial fluid and blood in reactive arthritis had previously been reported to carry some motif variants. Enrichment of disease-linked clones was reportedly significant in matched ankylosing spondylitis synovial fluid. Ankylosing spondylitis blood appeared to be characterized by a TCR beta motif of under 10 highly homologous variants.

Germline loops: CDR1 KGHDR, CDR2 SFDVKD. V lost 7 bases to trimming and J lost 15 bases, with 24 bases between them. The CDR3 sequence is 14 residues long. The table lists this clonotype with many counts. Its specificity is not known. Quantitative 5'-RACE with molecular barcodes produced the TCR beta libraries. One entry per CDR3 protein, called by TCRdb with MiXCR from the 5' RACE reads. Counted here are roughly 220,000 distinct CDR3 sequences, roughly a tenth occurring once; the ten biggest clones make up 20% to 25%. The receptor was isolated from a male donor with ankylosing spondylitis or in good health (not recorded which). This rearrangement joins TRBV24-1 to TRBJ2-1; TRBD2 might be the D (5 bases). The sample comprised blood, either unsorted or a sorted T cell fraction (not recorded which). DNA of the CDR3: TGTGCCACCAGCGCTATTACTTTGCCCGAGGGAATGTTCTTC. It yields the protein CATSAITLPEGMFF.